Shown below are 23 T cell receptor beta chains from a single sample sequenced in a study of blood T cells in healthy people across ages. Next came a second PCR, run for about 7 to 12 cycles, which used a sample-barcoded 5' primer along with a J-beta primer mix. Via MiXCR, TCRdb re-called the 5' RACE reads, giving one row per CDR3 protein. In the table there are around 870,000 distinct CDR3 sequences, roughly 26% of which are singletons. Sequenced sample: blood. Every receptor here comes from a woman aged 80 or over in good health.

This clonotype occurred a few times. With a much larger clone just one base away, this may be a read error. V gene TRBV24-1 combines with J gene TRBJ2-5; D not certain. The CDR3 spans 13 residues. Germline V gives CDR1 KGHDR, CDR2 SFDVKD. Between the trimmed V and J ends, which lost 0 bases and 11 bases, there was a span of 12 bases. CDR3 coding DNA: TGTGCCACCAGTGATTTGTCCGACGATGAGCAGTACTTC. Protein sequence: CATSDLSDDEQYF.

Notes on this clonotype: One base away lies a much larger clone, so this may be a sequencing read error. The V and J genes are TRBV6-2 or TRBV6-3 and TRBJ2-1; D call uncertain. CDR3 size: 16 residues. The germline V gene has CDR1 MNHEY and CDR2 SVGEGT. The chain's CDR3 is CAGSTRTQSSYNEQFF. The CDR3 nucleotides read TGTGCCGGCAGTACAAGGACCCAAAGCTCCTACAATGAGCAGTTCTTC.

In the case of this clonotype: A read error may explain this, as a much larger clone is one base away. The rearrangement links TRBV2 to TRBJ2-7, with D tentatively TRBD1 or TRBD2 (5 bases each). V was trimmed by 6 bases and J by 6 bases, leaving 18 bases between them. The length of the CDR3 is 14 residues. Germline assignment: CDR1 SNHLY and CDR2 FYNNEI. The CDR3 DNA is TGTGCCAGCAGCTCGGGACCGGCGGGCGGCGAGCAGTACTTC. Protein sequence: CASSSGPAGGEQYF.

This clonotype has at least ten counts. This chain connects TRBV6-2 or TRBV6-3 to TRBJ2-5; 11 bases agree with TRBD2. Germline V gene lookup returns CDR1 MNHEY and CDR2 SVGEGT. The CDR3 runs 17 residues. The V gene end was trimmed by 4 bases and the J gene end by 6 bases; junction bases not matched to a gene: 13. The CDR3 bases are TGTGCCAGCAGTTCTAGCGGGGGGCCTCGTACTACGCAGACCCAGTACTTC. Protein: CASSSSGGPRTTQTQYF.

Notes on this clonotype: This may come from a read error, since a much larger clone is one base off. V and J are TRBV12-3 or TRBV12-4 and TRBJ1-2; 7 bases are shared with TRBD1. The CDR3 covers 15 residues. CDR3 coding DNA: TGTGCCAGCAGCCCACAGGGGCCCCTGGGCTATGGCTACATCTTC. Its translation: CASSPQGPLGYGYIF.

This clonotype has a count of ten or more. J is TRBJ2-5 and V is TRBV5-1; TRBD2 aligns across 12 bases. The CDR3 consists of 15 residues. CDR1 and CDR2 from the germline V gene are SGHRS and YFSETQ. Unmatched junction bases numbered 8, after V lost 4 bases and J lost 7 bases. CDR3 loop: CASSARTSGEGTQYF. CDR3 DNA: TGCGCCAGCAGCGCCCGGACTAGCGGGGAGGGGACCCAGTACTTC.

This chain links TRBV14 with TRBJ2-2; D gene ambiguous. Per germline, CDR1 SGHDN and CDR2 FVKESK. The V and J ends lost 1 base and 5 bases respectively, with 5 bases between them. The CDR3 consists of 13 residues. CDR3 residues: CASSQVRTGELFF. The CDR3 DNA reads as TGTGCCAGCAGCCAAGTCCGTACCGGGGAGCTGTTTTTT.

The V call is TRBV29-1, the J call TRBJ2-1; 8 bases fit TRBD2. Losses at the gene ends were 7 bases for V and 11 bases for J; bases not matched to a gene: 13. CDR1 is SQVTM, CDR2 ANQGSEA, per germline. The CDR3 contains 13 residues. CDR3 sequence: CSAVIAGLVQQFF. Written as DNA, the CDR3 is TGCAGCGCCGTAATTGCGGGACTAGTACAGCAGTTCTTC.

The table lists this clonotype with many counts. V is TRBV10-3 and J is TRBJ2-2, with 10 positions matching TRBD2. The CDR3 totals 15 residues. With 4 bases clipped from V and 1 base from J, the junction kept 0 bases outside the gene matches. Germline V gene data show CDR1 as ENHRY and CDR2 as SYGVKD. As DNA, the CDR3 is TGTGCCATCAGTGGGACTAGCGGGAACACCGGGGAGCTGTTTTTT. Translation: CAISGTSGNTGELFF.

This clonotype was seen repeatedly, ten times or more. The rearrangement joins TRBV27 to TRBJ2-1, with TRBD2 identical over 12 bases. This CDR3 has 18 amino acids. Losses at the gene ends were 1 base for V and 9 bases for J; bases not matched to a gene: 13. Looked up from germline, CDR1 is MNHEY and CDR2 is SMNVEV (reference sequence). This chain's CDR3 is CASSLLGVGELAGGEQFF. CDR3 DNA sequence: TGTGCCAGCAGTTTATTGGGTGTAGGGGAACTAGCGGGGGGTGAGCAGTTCTTC.

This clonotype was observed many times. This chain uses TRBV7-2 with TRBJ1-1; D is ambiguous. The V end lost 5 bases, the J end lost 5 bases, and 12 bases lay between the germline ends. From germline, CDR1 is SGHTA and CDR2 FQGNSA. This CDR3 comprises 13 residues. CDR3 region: CASSPTLRTEAFF. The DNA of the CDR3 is TGTGCCAGCAGCCCTACTCTGAGGACTGAAGCTTTCTTT.

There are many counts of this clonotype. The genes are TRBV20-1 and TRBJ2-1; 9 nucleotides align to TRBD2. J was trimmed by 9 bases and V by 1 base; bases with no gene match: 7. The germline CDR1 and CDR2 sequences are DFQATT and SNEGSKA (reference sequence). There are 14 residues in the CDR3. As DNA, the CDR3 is TGCAGTGCTAGAGTCGGCGGGGGGGGAAGTGAGCAGTTCTTC. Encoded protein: CSARVGGGGSEQFF.

CDR3 region: CASSPQAGVSEQYF. The CDR3, as DNA: TGTGCCAGCTCACCACAAGCAGGAGTTAGCGAGCAGTACTTC. The genes are TRBV18 and TRBJ2-5; unclear D gene. The DNA matches TRBJ2-7 better at its end, which makes the J call doubtful. The CDR3 sequence is 14 residues long. CDR1 and CDR2 from the germline V gene are KGHSH and LQKENI.

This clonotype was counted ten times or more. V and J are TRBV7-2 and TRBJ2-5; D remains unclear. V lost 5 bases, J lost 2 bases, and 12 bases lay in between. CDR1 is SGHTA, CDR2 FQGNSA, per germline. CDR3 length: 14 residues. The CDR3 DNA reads TGTGCCAGCAGCCCCGGACCACCGCAAGAGACCCAGTACTTC. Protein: CASSPGPPQETQYF.

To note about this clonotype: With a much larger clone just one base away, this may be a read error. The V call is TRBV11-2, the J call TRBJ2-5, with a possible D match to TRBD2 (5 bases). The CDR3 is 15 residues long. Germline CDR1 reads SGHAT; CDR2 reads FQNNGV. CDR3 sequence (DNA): TGTACCAGCAGCTTTAGCGACGGAGGCCAAGAGACCCAGTACTTC. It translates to CTSSFSDGGQETQYF.

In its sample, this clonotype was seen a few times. The CDR3 here is CASSLDAAGMADTQYF. DNA for the CDR3: TGTGCCAGCAGCTTAGACGCAGCGGGGATGGCAGATACGCAGTATTTT. This sequence joins TRBV7-9 and TRBJ2-3; TRBD2 agrees at 7 bases. After removal of 1 base from V and 4 bases from J, the junction contained 8 bases not matched to a gene. This CDR3 region has 16 residues. Germline CDR1 SEHNR, CDR2 FQNEAQ (reference sequence).

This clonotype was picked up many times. CDR3 bases: TGTGCATCCTTGGGCCCACCAATCTACAATGAGCAGTTCTTC. Its protein product is CASLGPPIYNEQFF. The chain carries TRBV7-9 and TRBJ2-1; D call uncertain. The CDR3 runs to 14 residues. The germline CDR1 and CDR2 sequences are SEHNR and FQNEAQ (reference sequence).

Written as DNA, the CDR3 is TGTGCCAGCAGTTCGGGGGGCCAGCCCCAGCATTTT. The encoded protein is CASSSGGQPQHF. The chain is built from TRBV27 and TRBJ1-5; D possibly corresponds to TRBD1 (6 bases). Germline loops: CDR1 MNHEY, CDR2 SMNVEV (reference sequence). V lost 4 bases to trimming and J lost 7 bases, with 8 bases between them. The CDR3 is 12 amino acids.

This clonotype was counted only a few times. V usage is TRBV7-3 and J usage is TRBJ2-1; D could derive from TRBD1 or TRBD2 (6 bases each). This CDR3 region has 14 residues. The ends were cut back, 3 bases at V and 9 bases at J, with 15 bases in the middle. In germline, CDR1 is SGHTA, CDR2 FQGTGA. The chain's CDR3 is CASSLTGGGGEQFF. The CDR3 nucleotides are TGTGCCAGCAGCTTGACTGGAGGGGGTGGTGAGCAGTTCTTC.

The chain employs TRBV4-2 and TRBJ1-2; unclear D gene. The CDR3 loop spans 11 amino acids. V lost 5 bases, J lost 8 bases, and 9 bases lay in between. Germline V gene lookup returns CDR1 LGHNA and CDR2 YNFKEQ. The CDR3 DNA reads TGTGCCAGCAGCACCCAAGAGGGCTACACCTTC. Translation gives CASSTQEGYTF.

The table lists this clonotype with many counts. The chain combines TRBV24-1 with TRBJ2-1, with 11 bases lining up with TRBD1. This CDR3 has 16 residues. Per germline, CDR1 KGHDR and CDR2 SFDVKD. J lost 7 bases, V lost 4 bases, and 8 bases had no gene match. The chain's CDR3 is CATSDYRTGGINEQFF. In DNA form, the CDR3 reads TGTGCCACCAGTGACTACCGGACAGGGGGCATAAATGAGCAGTTCTTC.

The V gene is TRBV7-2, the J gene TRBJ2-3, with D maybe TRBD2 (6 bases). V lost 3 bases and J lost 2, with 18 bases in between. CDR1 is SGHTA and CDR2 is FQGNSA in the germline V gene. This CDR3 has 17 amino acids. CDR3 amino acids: CASSFKSSEGYTDTQYF. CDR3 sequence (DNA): TGTGCCAGCAGCTTTAAGTCTAGCGAGGGGTACACAGATACGCAGTATTTT.

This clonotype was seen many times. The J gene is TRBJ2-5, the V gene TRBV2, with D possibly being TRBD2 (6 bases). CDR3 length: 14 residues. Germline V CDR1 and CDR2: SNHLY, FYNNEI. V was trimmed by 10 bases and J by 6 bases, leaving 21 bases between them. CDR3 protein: CANQQNGGTQTQYF. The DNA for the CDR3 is TGTGCCAACCAGCAAAATGGGGGGACTCAGACCCAGTACTTC.